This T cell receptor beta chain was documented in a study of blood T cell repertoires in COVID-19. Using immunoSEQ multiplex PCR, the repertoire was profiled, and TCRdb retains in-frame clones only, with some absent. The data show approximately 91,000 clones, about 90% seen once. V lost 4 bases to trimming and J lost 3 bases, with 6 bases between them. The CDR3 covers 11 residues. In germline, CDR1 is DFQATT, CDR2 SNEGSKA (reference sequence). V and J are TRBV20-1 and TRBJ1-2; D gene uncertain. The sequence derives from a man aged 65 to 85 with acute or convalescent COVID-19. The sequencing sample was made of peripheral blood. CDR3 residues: CSAIFDYGYTF. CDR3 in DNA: TGCAGTGCTATTTTCGACTATGGCTACACCTTC.